This is a list of T cell receptor beta chains from one sample in a study of cytomegalovirus exposure and HLA in healthy donors. Clones were sequenced by immunoSEQ multiplex PCR, and TCRdb holds only the in-frame ones, with some missing. The sample comprises more than 150,000 clones, around three quarters of which are singletons, and 1% rests with the top ten. The sequencing sample was made of PBMCs. The receptor source for this set is a woman between 50 and 59 years old in good health and CMV-seropositive. Both conserved end residues are part of each CDR3. The order of the fields is V gene, D gene, J gene, clone size, CDR3 protein, CDR3 DNA. The D gene is left open where the match is weak. A clone size is listed for some rows: how often the clone was seen (once, few, many), or a class if it is expanded.

V: TRBV7-2; D: -; J: TRBJ1-2; size: -; CDR3: CASSPTGLQAGYTF; DNA: TGTGCCAGCAGCCCCACGGGACTCCAGGCGGGCTACACCTTC
V: TRBV28; D: TRBD1; J: TRBJ2-1; size: few; CDR3: CASSSPPQGAEWYNEQFF; DNA: TGTGCCAGCAGTTCCCCCCCACAGGGGGCGGAATGGTACAATGAGCAGTTCTTC
V: TRBV21-1; D: -; J: TRBJ2-3; size: -; CDR3: CASSKVTRDYSDTQYF; DNA: TGTGCCAGCAGCAAAGTGACAAGAGATTACTCAGATACGCAGTATTTT
V: TRBV6-6; D: -; J: TRBJ2-1; size: -; CDR3: CASSPAGNNEQFF; DNA: TGTGCCAGCAGCCCGGCGGGGAACAATGAGCAGTTCTTC
V: TRBV29-1; D: -; J: TRBJ1-5; size: -; CDR3: CSVSDSYSNQPQHF; DNA: TGCAGCGTTTCGGACAGCTATAGCAATCAGCCCCAGCATTTT
V: TRBV9; D: TRBD2; J: TRBJ2-2; size: -; CDR3: CASSGSGGNTGELFF; DNA: TGTGCCAGCAGCGGGAGCGGGGGGAACACCGGGGAGCTGTTTTTT
V: TRBV18; D: -; J: TRBJ2-7; size: -; CDR3: CASSPEVGEQYF; DNA: TGTGCCAGCTCACCGGAGGTAGGCGAGCAGTACTTC
V: TRBV7-6; D: -; J: TRBJ2-5; size: -; CDR3: CASSETGQEQYF; DNA: TGTGCCAGCAGCGAAACAGGGCAGGAGCAGTACTTC
V: TRBV9; D: TRBD2; J: TRBJ2-3; size: once; CDR3: CASSVGASGVYTDTQYF; DNA: TGTGCCAGCAGCGTAGGGGCTAGCGGGGTTTACACAGATACGCAGTATTTT
V: TRBV7-6; D: TRBD1; J: TRBJ2-5; size: -; CDR3: CASSFNSGQGAVTQYF; DNA: TGTGCCAGCAGCTTTAACTCGGGACAGGGGGCAGTGACCCAGTACTTC
V: TRBV6-5; D: -; J: TRBJ2-7; size: -; CDR3: CASSSQDLHEQYF; DNA: TGTGCCAGCAGTTCCCAAGACTTGCACGAGCAGTACTTC
V: TRBV27; D: -; J: TRBJ1-2; size: -; CDR3: CASSDGGFYGYTF; DNA: TGTGCCAGCAGTGATGGGGGGTTCTATGGCTACACCTTC
V: TRBV19; D: -; J: TRBJ2-7; size: -; CDR3: CASSKGPGREQYF; DNA: TGTGCCAGTAGTAAGGGTCCAGGGCGGGAGCAGTACTTC
V: TRBV10-3; D: -; J: TRBJ1-5; size: few; CDR3: CAISESTRDQPQHF; DNA: TGTGCCATCAGTGAGTCGACTCGAGATCAGCCCCAGCATTTT
V: TRBV5-4; D: TRBD2; J: TRBJ2-2; size: once; CDR3: CASSSLAGGRAGELFF; DNA: TGTGCCAGCAGCTCGCTAGCGGGGGGGCGGGCCGGGGAGCTGTTTTTT
V: TRBV7-2; D: -; J: TRBJ1-5; size: -; CDR3: CASSLIGTGPNNQPQHF; DNA: TGTGCCAGCAGCTTAATTGGCACAGGCCCAAACAATCAGCCCCAGCATTTT
V: TRBV28; D: -; J: TRBJ2-7; size: -; CDR3: CASTGQSDLYEQYF; DNA: TGTGCCAGCACCGGACAGTCCGATCTTTACGAGCAGTACTTC
V: TRBV27; D: TRBD1; J: TRBJ2-3; size: -; CDR3: CASSPRGMTPQYF; DNA: TGTGCCAGCAGCCCCAGGGGGATGACGCCGCAGTATTTT
V: TRBV7-2; D: -; J: TRBJ2-7; size: -; CDR3: CASSLEFRSSYEQYF; DNA: TGTGCCAGCAGCTTAGAGTTCCGGAGTTCCTACGAGCAGTACTTC
V: TRBV20-1; D: -; J: TRBJ1-1; size: -; CDR3: CSAAGGREAFF; DNA: TGCAGTGCTGCGGGAGGGAGAGAAGCTTTCTTT
V: TRBV6-6; D: TRBD1; J: TRBJ1-4; size: -; CDR3: CASKTPGQPSAKLFF; DNA: TGTGCCAGCAAAACTCCGGGACAGCCGTCTGCGAAACTGTTTTTT
V: TRBV7-3; D: TRBD1; J: TRBJ1-1; size: -; CDR3: CASSSAGTGAEAFF; DNA: TGTGCCAGCAGCTCAGCCGGGACAGGGGCTGAAGCTTTCTTT
V: TRBV18; D: TRBD1; J: TRBJ1-1; size: -; CDR3: CASSHRQGAVNTEAFF; DNA: TGTGCCAGCTCACATCGACAGGGTGCCGTGAACACTGAAGCTTTCTTT
V: TRBV28; D: TRBD1; J: TRBJ2-1; size: -; CDR3: CASSFGGTGAPEQFF; DNA: TGTGCCAGCAGTTTTGGTGGGACAGGGGCGCCCGAGCAGTTCTTC
V: TRBV2; D: -; J: TRBJ1-2; size: -; CDR3: CASPPGTLKNYGYTF; DNA: TGTGCCAGCCCGCCCGGGACACTGAAAAACTATGGCTACACCTTC
V: TRBV11-2; D: TRBD2; J: TRBJ2-5; size: once; CDR3: CASSLLAGGIETQYF; DNA: TGTGCCAGCAGCCTACTAGCGGGTGGTATAGAGACCCAGTACTTC
V: TRBV6-1; D: -; J: TRBJ2-5; size: -; CDR3: CASSVPRGLETQYF; DNA: TGTGCCAGCAGTGTTCCGAGGGGACTAGAGACCCAGTACTTC
V: TRBV9; D: TRBD1; J: TRBJ1-2; size: few; CDR3: CASSVEAKGAYGYTF; DNA: TGTGCCAGCAGCGTAGAGGCAAAGGGGGCCTATGGCTACACCTTC
V: TRBV7-6; D: -; J: TRBJ2-3; size: -; CDR3: CASSLVRGTQYF; DNA: TGTGCCAGCAGCTTGGTCCGGGGTACGCAGTATTTT
V: TRBV29-1; D: TRBD2; J: TRBJ2-2; size: -; CDR3: CSAAGLAGGTTGELFF; DNA: TGCAGCGCCGCGGGACTAGCGGGGGGCACCACCGGGGAGCTGTTTTTT
V: TRBV11-2; D: TRBD1; J: TRBJ1-2; size: -; CDR3: CASSQGGRGQKSGYTF; DNA: TGTGCCAGCAGCCAGGGGGGTCGGGGGCAAAAGAGTGGCTACACCTTC
V: TRBV19; D: TRBD1; J: TRBJ2-3; size: -; CDR3: CASSSRDRGRPDTQYF; DNA: TGTGCCAGCAGCTCACGGGACAGGGGGCGGCCAGATACGCAGTATTTT
V: TRBV5-1; D: TRBD2; J: TRBJ2-2; size: -; CDR3: CASSLLAGRNTGELFF; DNA: TGCGCCAGCAGCTTGCTAGCGGGGAGGAACACCGGGGAGCTGTTTTTT
V: TRBV7-9; D: -; J: TRBJ1-1; size: -; CDR3: CASSLGVAEAFF; DNA: TGTGCCAGCAGCTTAGGTGTCGCTGAAGCTTTCTTT
V: TRBV7-9; D: TRBD2; J: TRBJ2-5; size: -; CDR3: CASSFSGTSKEETQYF; DNA: TGTGCCAGCAGCTTCTCCGGGACTAGCAAGGAAGAGACCCAGTACTTC
V: TRBV6-5; D: -; J: TRBJ2-7; size: -; CDR3: CASRKTGHEQYF; DNA: TGTGCCAGCAGAAAAACAGGGCACGAGCAGTACTTC
V: TRBV19; D: TRBD2; J: TRBJ2-2; size: -; CDR3: CASSRRLAGGDTGELFF; DNA: TGTGCCAGTAGTCGTAGGCTAGCGGGAGGGGACACCGGGGAGCTGTTTTTT
V: TRBV7-9; D: -; J: TRBJ1-5; size: -; CDR3: CASSGNSNQPQHF; DNA: TGTGCCAGTTCAGGAAATAGCAATCAGCCCCAGCATTTT
V: TRBV19; D: -; J: TRBJ1-5; size: few; CDR3: CASSMGQSNQPQHF; DNA: TGTGCCAGTAGTATGGGGCAAAGCAATCAGCCCCAGCATTTT
V: TRBV19; D: TRBD1; J: TRBJ2-3; size: -; CDR3: CASSRQGVTDTQYF; DNA: TGTGCCAGTAGCAGACAGGGGGTCACAGATACGCAGTATTTT
V: TRBV2; D: -; J: TRBJ1-4; size: -; CDR3: CASSPMGGSSEKLFF; DNA: TGTGCCAGCAGTCCGATGGGGGGATCGTCTGAAAAACTGTTTTTT